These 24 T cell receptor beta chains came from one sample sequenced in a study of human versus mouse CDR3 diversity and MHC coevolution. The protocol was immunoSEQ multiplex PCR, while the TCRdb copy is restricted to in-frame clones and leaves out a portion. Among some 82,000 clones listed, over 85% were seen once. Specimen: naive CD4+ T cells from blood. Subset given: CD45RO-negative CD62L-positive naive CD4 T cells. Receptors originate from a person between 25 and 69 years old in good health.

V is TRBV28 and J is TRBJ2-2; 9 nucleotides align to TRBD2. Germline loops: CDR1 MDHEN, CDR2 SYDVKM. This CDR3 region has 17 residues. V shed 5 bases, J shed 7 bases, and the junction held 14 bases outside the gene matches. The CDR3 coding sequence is TGTGCCAGCAGTCTAGGGAAGGCGGGAGGGCCGTTCGGGGAGCTGTTTTTT. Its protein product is CASSLGKAGGPFGELFF.

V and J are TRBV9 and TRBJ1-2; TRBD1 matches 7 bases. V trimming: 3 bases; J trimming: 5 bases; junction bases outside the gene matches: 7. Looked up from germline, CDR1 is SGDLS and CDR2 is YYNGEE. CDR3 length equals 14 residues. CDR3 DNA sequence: TGTGCCAGCAGCGAATCCGGGACAGCATATGGCTACACCTTC. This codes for CASSESGTAYGYTF.

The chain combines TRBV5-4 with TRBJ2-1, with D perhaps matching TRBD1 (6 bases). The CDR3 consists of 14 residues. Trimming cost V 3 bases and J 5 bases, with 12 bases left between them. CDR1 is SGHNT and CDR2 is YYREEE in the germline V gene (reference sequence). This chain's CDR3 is CASSSPRQDNEQFF. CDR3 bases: TGTGCCAGCAGCTCCCCGAGACAGGACAATGAGCAGTTCTTC.

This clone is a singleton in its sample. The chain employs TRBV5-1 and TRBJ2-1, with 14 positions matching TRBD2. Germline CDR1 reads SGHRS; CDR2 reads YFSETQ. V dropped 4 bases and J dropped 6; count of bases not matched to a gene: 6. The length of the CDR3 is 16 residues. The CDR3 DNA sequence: TGCGCCAGCAGCATGACTAGCGGGGGGGCCAGCAATGAGCAGTTCTTC. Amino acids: CASSMTSGGASNEQFF. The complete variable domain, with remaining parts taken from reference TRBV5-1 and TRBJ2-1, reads KAGVTQTPRYLIKTRGQQVTLSCSPISGHRSVSWYQQTPGQGLQFLFEYFSETQRNKGNFPGRFSGRQFSNSRSEMNVSTLELGDSALYLCASSMTSGGASNEQFFGPGTRLTVL.

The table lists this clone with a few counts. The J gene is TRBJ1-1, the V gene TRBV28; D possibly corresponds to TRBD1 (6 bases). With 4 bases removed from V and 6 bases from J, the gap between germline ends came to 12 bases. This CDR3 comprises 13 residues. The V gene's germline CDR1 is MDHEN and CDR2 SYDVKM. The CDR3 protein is CASSSIQGPEAFF. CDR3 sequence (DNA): TGTGCCAGCAGTTCTATCCAGGGGCCTGAAGCTTTCTTT.

This CDR3 reads CASSLDGHPTREQYF. The CDR3 nucleotides read TGTGCCAGCAGCTTAGATGGCCACCCTACGCGGGAGCAGTACTTC. V usage is TRBV7-2 and J usage is TRBJ2-7; D gene ambiguous. The V end was cut by 1 base, the J end by 7 bases, with 17 bases between. The V gene's germline CDR1 is SGHTA and CDR2 FQGNSA. There are 15 residues in the CDR3.

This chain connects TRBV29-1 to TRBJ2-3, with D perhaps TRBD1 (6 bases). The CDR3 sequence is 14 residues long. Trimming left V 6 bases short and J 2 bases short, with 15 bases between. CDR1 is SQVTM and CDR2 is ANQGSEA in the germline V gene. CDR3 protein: CSVRPGHLTDTQYF. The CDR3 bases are TGCAGCGTGAGACCGGGACACCTCACAGATACGCAGTATTTT.

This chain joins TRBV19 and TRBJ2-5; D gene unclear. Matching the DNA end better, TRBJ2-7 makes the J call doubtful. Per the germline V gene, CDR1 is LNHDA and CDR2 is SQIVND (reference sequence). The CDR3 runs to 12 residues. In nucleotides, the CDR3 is TGTGCCAGCGCGACACCCTCCTACGAGCAGTACTTC. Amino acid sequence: CASATPSYEQYF.

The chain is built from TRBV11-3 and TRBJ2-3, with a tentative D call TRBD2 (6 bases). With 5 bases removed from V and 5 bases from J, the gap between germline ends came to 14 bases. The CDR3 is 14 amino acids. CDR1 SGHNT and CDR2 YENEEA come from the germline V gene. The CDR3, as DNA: TGTGCCAGCAGCCCCCGGGAGAGGGGAGATACGCAGTATTTT. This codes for CASSPRERGDTQYF.

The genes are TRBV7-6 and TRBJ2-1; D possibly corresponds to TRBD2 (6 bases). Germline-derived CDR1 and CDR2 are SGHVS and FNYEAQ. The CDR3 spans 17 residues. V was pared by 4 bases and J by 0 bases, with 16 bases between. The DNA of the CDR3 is TGTGCCAGCAGCTCCTTTGGGCGGGGCAGCTCCTACAATGAGCAGTTCTTC. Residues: CASSSFGRGSSYNEQFF.

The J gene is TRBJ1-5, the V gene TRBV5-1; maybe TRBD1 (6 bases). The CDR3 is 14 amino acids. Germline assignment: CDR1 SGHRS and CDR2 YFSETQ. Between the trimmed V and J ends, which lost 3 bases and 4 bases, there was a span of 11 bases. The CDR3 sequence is CASSSTGINQPQHF. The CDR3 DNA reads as TGCGCCAGCAGCTCCACAGGGATAAATCAGCCCCAGCATTTT.

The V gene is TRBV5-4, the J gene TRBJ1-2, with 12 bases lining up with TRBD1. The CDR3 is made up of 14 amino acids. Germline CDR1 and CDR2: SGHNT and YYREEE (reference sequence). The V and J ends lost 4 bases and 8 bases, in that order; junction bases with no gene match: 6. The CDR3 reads CASSLPGTGGGYTF. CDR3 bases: TGTGCCAGCAGCCTACCGGGGACAGGGGGCGGCTACACCTTC.

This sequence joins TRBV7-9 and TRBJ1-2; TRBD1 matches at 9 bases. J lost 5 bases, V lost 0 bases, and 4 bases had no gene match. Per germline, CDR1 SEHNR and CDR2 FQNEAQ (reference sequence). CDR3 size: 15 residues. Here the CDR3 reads CASSLAATGGYGYTF. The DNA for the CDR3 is TGTGCCAGCAGCTTAGCAGCGACAGGGGGGTATGGCTACACCTTC.

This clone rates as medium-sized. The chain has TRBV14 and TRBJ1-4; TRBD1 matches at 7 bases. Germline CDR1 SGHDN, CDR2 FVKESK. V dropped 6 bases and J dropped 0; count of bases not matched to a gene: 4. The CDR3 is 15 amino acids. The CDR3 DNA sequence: TGTGCCAGCAGACGGACAGGTGCAACTAATGAAAAACTGTTTTTT. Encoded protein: CASRRTGATNEKLFF.

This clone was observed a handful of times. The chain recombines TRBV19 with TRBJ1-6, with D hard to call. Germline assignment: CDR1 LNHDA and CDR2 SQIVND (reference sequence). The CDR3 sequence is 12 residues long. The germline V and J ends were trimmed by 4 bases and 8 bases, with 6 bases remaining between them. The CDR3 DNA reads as TGTGCCAGTAGTAAGGAGGATTCACCCCTCCACTTT. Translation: CASSKEDSPLHF. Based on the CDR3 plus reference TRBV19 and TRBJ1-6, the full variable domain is DGGITQSPKYLFRKEGQNVTLSCEQNLNHDAMYWYRQDPGQGLRLIYYSQIVNDFQKGDIAEGYSVSREKKESFPLTVTSAQKNPTAFYLCASSKEDSPLHFGNGTRLTVT.

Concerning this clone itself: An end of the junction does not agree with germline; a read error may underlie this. CDR3 sequence (DNA): TGTGCCAGCAGTTTAGGACAGGGAGTGAACTATGGCTACACCTTC. Translated: CASSLGQGVNYGYTF. V and J are TRBV7-9 and TRBJ1-2; 8 bases line up with TRBD1. Germline V gene sequence: CDR1 SEHNR, CDR2 FQNEAQ (reference sequence). CDR3 length equals 15 residues.

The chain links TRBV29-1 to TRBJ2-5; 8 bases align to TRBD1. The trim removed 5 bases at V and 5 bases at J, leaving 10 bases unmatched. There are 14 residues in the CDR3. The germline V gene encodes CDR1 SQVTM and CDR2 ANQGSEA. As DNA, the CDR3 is TGCAGCGTTCCCATCAGGGGGCTGGGGGAGACCCAGTACTTC. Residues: CSVPIRGLGETQYF.

The CDR3 nucleotides are TGTGCCAGTAGTCCCCTAGGACAGGGCAATCAGCCCCAGCATTTT. As protein: CASSPLGQGNQPQHF. The chain has TRBV19 and TRBJ1-5, with TRBD1 identical over 7 bases. The V and J ends lost 5 bases and 2 bases, in that order; junction bases with no gene match: 6. The CDR3 is 15 residues long. Per germline, CDR1 LNHDA and CDR2 SQIVND (reference sequence).

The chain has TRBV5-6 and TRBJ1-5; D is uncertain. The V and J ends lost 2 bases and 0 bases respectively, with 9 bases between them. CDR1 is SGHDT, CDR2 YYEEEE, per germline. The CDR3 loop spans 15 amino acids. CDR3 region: CASSFPWHSNQPQHF. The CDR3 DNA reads TGTGCCAGCAGCTTCCCTTGGCATAGCAATCAGCCCCAGCATTTT.

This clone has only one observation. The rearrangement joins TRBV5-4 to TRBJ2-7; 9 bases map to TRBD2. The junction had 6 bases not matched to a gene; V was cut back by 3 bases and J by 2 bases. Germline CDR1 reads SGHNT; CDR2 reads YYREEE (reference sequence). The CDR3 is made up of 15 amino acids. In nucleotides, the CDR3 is TGTGCCAGCAGCTCAGCGGGGGGCCCTACCTACGAGCAGTACTTC. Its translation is CASSSAGGPTYEQYF.

CDR3 DNA: TGTGCCAGCAGGGAGGGGTGGGCTAATGAAAAACTGTTTTTT. Protein: CASREGWANEKLFF. The V call is TRBV6-5, the J call TRBJ1-4; D might be TRBD1 (5 bases). V lost 6 bases and J 3 bases, leaving 11 bases between the germline ends. CDR3 size: 14 residues. CDR1 and CDR2 (germline): MNHEY, SVGAGI.

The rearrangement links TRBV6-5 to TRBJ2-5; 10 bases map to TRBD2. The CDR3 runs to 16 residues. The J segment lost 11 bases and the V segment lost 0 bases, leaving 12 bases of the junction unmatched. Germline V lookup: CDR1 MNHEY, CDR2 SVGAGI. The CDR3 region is CASSYSKASGRGEQYF. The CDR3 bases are TGTGCCAGCAGTTACTCGAAGGCTAGCGGGAGAGGAGAGCAGTACTTC.

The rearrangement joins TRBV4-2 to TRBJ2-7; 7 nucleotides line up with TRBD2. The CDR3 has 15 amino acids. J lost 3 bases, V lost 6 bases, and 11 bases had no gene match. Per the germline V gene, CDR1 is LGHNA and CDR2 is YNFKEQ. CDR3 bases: TGTGCCAGCAGTACACGCGGGGGTGTGGTCTACGAGCAGTACTTC. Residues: CASSTRGGVVYEQYF.

CDR3 DNA: TGCGCCAGCAGCCAAGTTTTTGGCGGGAGCTCCTACAATGAGCAGTTCTTC. It translates to CASSQVFGGSSYNEQFF. The chain couples TRBV4-3 to TRBJ2-1, with 7 bases matching TRBD2. This CDR3 region has 17 residues. V trimming: 1 base; J trimming: 0 bases; junction bases outside the gene matches: 6. The germline V gene has CDR1 LGHNA and CDR2 YSLEER.